Below are 20 T cell receptor beta chains sequenced from a single sample in a study of cytomegalovirus exposure and HLA in healthy donors. This PCR relied on a set of 60 Vbeta primers and 13 Jbeta primers. Only in-frame clones appear in the TCRdb table, and some are missing; sequencing was by immunoSEQ multiplex PCR. The data show approximately 200,000 clones, 75% to 85% seen once. Sample: PBMCs. The receptors were gathered from a girl aged 5-17 years in good health and CMV-seropositive.

The chain joins TRBV15 to TRBJ1-1; TRBD1 aligns across 7 bases. V trimming: 6 bases; J trimming: 5 bases; junction bases outside the gene matches: 9. This CDR3 is built from 14 residues. Germline V gene lookup returns CDR1 LNHNV and CDR2 YYDKDF (reference sequence). For the CDR3, the DNA is TGTGCCACCAGTTGGCTAAGACAGGGAACTGAAGCTTTCTTT. Protein product: CATSWLRQGTEAFF.

To note about this clone: Different DNA sequences within this sample yield the same CDR3. This CDR3 is CASSSSGGYNEQFF. The CDR3 region has the DNA TGCGCCAGCAGCTCCAGCGGGGGGTATAATGAGCAGTTCTTC. The genes are TRBV5-1 and TRBJ2-1, with 9 bases that match TRBD2. CDR1 SGHRS and CDR2 YFSETQ come from the germline V gene. The J segment lost 7 bases and the V segment lost 3 bases, leaving 5 bases of the junction unmatched. This CDR3 is 14 amino acids long.

The chain joins TRBV4-1 to TRBJ1-4; TRBD1 aligns across 7 bases. The CDR3 is 14 residues long. Germline values: CDR1 MGHRA, CDR2 YSYEKL. V lost 2 bases, J lost 8 bases, and 5 bases stayed unmatched. The chain's CDR3 is CASSQPSDREKLFF. CDR3 in DNA: TGCGCCAGCAGCCAACCTTCGGACAGGGAAAAACTGTTTTTT.

This clone was counted a single time. DNA for the CDR3: TGTGCCAGCGGATACAGGGATCAGCCCCAGCATTTT. This sequence encodes CASGYRDQPQHF. The V gene is TRBV7-2, the J gene TRBJ1-5; a weak D match, TRBD1 (6 bases). The germline V and J ends were trimmed by 8 bases and 5 bases, with 10 bases remaining between them. The CDR3 length is 12 residues. Germline assignment: CDR1 SGHTA and CDR2 FQGNSA.

The chain combines TRBV4-3 with TRBJ2-7; D is unclear. The CDR3 spans 13 residues. V shed 6 bases and J shed 5 bases, with 14 bases lying between them. Germline V CDR1 and CDR2: LGHNA, YSLEER. Written as DNA, the CDR3 is TGCGCCAGCAGTCGGGTCGGAGCCCACGAGCAGTACTTC. The encoded protein is CASSRVGAHEQYF.

This clone was detected a few times. The CDR3 DNA follows: TGCGCCAGCAGCCAAGAGGGGGGACAGGGTACCTACGAGCAGTACTTC. Encoded protein: CASSQEGGQGTYEQYF. V and J are TRBV4-3 and TRBJ2-7; 9 positions agree with TRBD1. The V segment lost 0 bases and the J segment 2 bases; nucleotides outside the gene matches: 5. This CDR3 has 16 amino acids. CDR1 is LGHNA and CDR2 is YSLEER in the germline V gene.

On this clone itself: A junction boundary mismatches the germline segment, possibly from a read error. The rearrangement links TRBV7-2 to TRBJ2-1; 12 nucleotides line up with TRBD2. The germline V gene encodes CDR1 SGHTA and CDR2 FQGNSA. The CDR3 runs to 16 residues. Here the CDR3 DNA reads TGTGCCGGCAGCCTCCAGACTAGCGGGGGTTACAATGAGCAGTTCTTC. This codes for CAGSLQTSGGYNEQFF.

This chain joins TRBV6-6 and TRBJ2-5; 10 nucleotides align to TRBD2. Germline-derived CDR1 and CDR2 are MNHNY and SVGAGI (reference sequence). The CDR3 covers 15 residues. The junction had 1 base not matched to a gene; V was cut back by 2 bases and J by 1 base. The CDR3 loop reads CASSYRTSGQETQYF. The CDR3 DNA follows: TGTGCCAGCAGTTACCGGACTAGCGGCCAAGAGACCCAGTACTTC.

The rearrangement uses TRBV7-9 and TRBJ2-1; possible D gene TRBD2, 5 bases. Germline-derived CDR1 and CDR2 are SEHNR and FQNEAQ (reference sequence). Trimming pared 5 bases from V and 10 bases from J, leaving 15 bases between. The CDR3 has 13 residues. DNA of the CDR3: TGTGCCAGCAGCCTAGGCCCGCGGGTCGAGCAGTTCTTC. Amino acids: CASSLGPRVEQFF.

The chain employs TRBV5-4 and TRBJ1-5; D remains ambiguous. The V end was cut by 0 bases, the J end by 2 bases, with 9 bases between. CDR1 is SGHNT, CDR2 YYREEE, per germline (reference sequence). CDR3 size: 15 residues. In nucleotides, the CDR3 is TGTGCCAGCAGCTTGGACGGAGTGGGCAATCAGCCCCAGCATTTT. Translating gives CASSLDGVGNQPQHF.

The V gene is TRBV7-2, the J gene TRBJ2-3; 9 bases line up with TRBD2. The germline gives CDR1 SGHTA, CDR2 FQGNSA. The CDR3 has 18 amino acids. V gave up 1 base and J gave up 5 bases; unmatched junction bases: 13. The CDR3 DNA reads as TGTGCCAGCAGCTTAGGTGGTTATTCGGCGGGGGGGGAAGATACGCAGTATTTT. Translating it yields CASSLGGYSAGGEDTQYF.

This clone appeared a single time. The V gene is TRBV6-1, the J gene TRBJ2-5; 11 nucleotides align to TRBD1. The V and J ends lost 6 bases and 5 bases, in that order; junction bases with no gene match: 5. The CDR3 length is 14 residues. Germline values: CDR1 MNHNS, CDR2 SASEGT. The CDR3 spells CASRDRGLHETQYF. The DNA of the CDR3 is TGTGCCAGCAGGGACAGGGGGCTGCATGAGACCCAGTACTTC.

The V call is TRBV7-8, the J call TRBJ2-7, with 8 bases matching TRBD1. Germline CDR1 reads SGHVS; CDR2 reads FQNEAQ. The trim removed 6 bases at V and 0 bases at J, leaving 10 bases unmatched. There are 16 residues in the CDR3. The CDR3 protein is CASSDTGTGHSYEQYF. The DNA of the CDR3 is TGTGCCAGCAGTGACACCGGGACAGGCCACTCCTACGAGCAGTACTTC.

V is TRBV5-4 and J is TRBJ1-4; D uncertain. CDR1 and CDR2 from the germline V gene are SGHNT and YYREEE (reference sequence). This CDR3 has 16 amino acids. Deletions cut 3 bases from V and 5 bases from J, with 17 bases between. CDR3 sequence: CASSSGSSNPNEKLFF. The CDR3, as DNA: TGTGCCAGCAGCTCGGGGTCATCAAATCCCAATGAAAAACTGTTTTTT.

The chain recombines TRBV28 with TRBJ1-1; D is undetermined. The V gene lost 7 bases and the J gene lost 0 bases, with 12 bases spanning the gap. The CDR3 spans 14 residues. Looked up from germline, CDR1 is MDHEN and CDR2 is SYDVKM. The CDR3 reads CASKDFPMNTEAFF. The CDR3 region has the DNA TGTGCCAGCAAGGACTTCCCCATGAACACTGAAGCTTTCTTT.

CDR3 region: CASSTPQGPNYGYTF. DNA for the CDR3: TGTGCCAGTAGTACCCCGCAGGGCCCTAACTATGGCTACACCTTC. This rearrangement joins TRBV19 to TRBJ1-2; the D gene is possibly TRBD1 (5 bases). Looked up from germline, CDR1 is LNHDA and CDR2 is SQIVND (reference sequence). The CDR3 sequence is 15 residues long. Trimming stripped 4 bases from V and 0 bases from J, with 12 bases between.

The J gene is TRBJ2-6, the V gene TRBV27; D remains ambiguous. The CDR3 loop spans 15 amino acids. The V end lost 6 bases, the J end lost 1 base, and 10 bases lay between the germline ends. CDR1 MNHEY and CDR2 SMNVEV come from the germline V gene (reference sequence). CDR3 residues: CASSSGSSGANVLTF. The CDR3 region has the DNA TGTGCCAGCAGCTCAGGAAGTTCTGGGGCCAACGTCCTGACTTTC.

The chain is built from TRBV29-1 and TRBJ1-1; TRBD1 matches at 7 bases. Trimming at V came to 7 bases and at J to 3 bases, leaving 8 bases not matched to a gene. The germline CDR1 and CDR2 sequences are SQVTM and ANQGSEA. This CDR3 region has 13 residues. The CDR3 loop is CSANRGGDTEAFF. CDR3 DNA: TGCAGCGCGAACCGAGGGGGCGACACTGAAGCTTTCTTT.

The chain joins TRBV5-1 to TRBJ1-2, with TRBD1 matching 7 bases. CDR3 size: 14 residues. In germline, CDR1 is SGHRS, CDR2 YFSETQ. The V segment lost 4 bases and the J segment 4 bases; nucleotides outside the gene matches: 7. The CDR3, as DNA: TGCGCCAGCAGCGCCGACAGGGTCGCCTATGGCTACACCTTC. This encodes CASSADRVAYGYTF.

This chain connects TRBV5-1 to TRBJ2-5; TRBD2 aligns across 13 bases. The germline gives CDR1 SGHRS, CDR2 YFSETQ. CDR3 length: 18 amino acids. With 1 base clipped from V and 1 base from J, the junction kept 7 bases outside the gene matches. The DNA of the CDR3 is TGCGCCAGCAGCTTGCTATTGACTAGCGGGGGGCCCCAAGAGACCCAGTACTTC. The encoded protein is CASSLLLTSGGPQETQYF.